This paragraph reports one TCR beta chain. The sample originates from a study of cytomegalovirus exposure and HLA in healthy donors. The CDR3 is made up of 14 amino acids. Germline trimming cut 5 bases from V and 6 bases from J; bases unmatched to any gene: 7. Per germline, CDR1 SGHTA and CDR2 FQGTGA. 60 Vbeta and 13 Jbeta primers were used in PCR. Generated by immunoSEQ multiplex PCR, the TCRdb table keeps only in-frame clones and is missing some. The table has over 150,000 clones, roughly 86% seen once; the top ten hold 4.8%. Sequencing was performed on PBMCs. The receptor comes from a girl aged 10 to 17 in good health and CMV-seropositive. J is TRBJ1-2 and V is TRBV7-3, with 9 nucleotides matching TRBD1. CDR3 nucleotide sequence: TGTGCCAGCAGCCAACAAGGACAGGGGCATGGCTACACCTTC. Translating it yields CASSQQGQGHGYTF.